This T cell receptor (beta chain) emerged from a study of CD8 T cells in ankylosing spondylitis. Study conclusions and caveats: Significantly higher representation of disease-linked clones was reported for matched ankylosing spondylitis synovial fluid. The disease-linked clones had a CD8+ phenotype and low blood frequencies. In ankylosing spondylitis blood, a motif of roughly eight highly homologous TCR beta variants appeared characteristic.

There are 14 residues in the CDR3. The V gene lost 0 bases and the J gene lost 2 bases, with 11 bases spanning the gap. CDR1 and CDR2 (germline): DFQATT, SNEGSKA (reference sequence). A quantitative 5'-RACE method, one with molecular barcodes, was used to make TCR beta libraries. TCRdb used MiXCR to reprocess the 5' RACE reads, holding one entry per CDR3 protein. In the table there are roughly 470,000 distinct CDR3 sequences, around 26% of which are singletons. The sample holds a few counts of this clonotype. What it binds is unknown. V and J are TRBV20-1 and TRBJ2-7, with a tentative D call TRBD1 (6 bases). Material: blood, either unsorted or a sorted T cell fraction (not recorded which). This TCR derives from a male donor with ankylosing spondylitis. The CDR3 loop reads CSARDRGNPYEQYF. CDR3 sequence (DNA): TGCAGTGCTAGAGATAGGGGGAATCCCTACGAGCAGTACTTC.